These T cell receptor beta chains were read from a single sample in a study of T cell responses to AZD1222 COVID-19 vaccine. Only in-frame clones appear in the TCRdb table, and some are missing; sequencing was by immunoSEQ multiplex PCR. The table shows about 120,000 clones, with 80% to 95% occurring only once. The sample here was peripheral blood, taken on day 0 of AZD1222 vaccination. The receptors stem from an adult in good health. Each CDR3 is given with its conserved first and last residue. The order of the fields is D gene, V gene, J gene, CDR3 DNA, CDR3 protein. A D gene is named only where the DNA matches it firmly.

D: .; V: TRBV7-3; J: TRBJ1-1; DNA: TGTGCCAGCAGCTTAACGGGGCAGAATGAAGCTTTCTTT; CDR3: CASSLTGQNEAFF
D: .; V: TRBV5-6; J: TRBJ1-1; DNA: TGTGCCAGCAGCTTTATCAGGATCGGGGCCAGAAACACTGAAGCTTTCTTT; CDR3: CASSFIRIGARNTEAFF
D: .; V: TRBV28; J: TRBJ1-5; DNA: TGTGCCAGCAGTTTTTCGGGGGGGATCAATCAGCCCCAGCATTTT; CDR3: CASSFSGGINQPQHF
D: TRBD1; V: TRBV6-5; J: TRBJ2-7; DNA: TGTGCCAGCAGTCCGGCAGGACAGGGGCTCTACGAGCAGTACTTC; CDR3: CASSPAGQGLYEQYF
D: .; V: TRBV18; J: TRBJ2-7; DNA: TGTGCCAGCTCACCTGGCAGGACAGACTACGAGCAGTACTTC; CDR3: CASSPGRTDYEQYF
D: .; V: TRBV28; J: TRBJ1-4; DNA: TGTGCCAGCGGCTCAGGGGCAGCAACTAATGAAAAACTGTTTTTT; CDR3: CASGSGAATNEKLFF
D: .; V: TRBV5-4; J: TRBJ1-2; DNA: TGTGCCAGCAGCTCGGGGGCACCCTATGGCTACACCTTC; CDR3: CASSSGAPYGYTF
D: .; V: TRBV5-6; J: TRBJ1-1; DNA: TGTGCCAGCAGCTTGGAGGGGGGCCCTGAAGCTTTCTTT; CDR3: CASSLEGGPEAFF
D: .; V: TRBV19; J: TRBJ1-5; DNA: TGTGCCAGTAGTATGGCTAATCAGCCCCAGCATTTT; CDR3: CASSMANQPQHF
D: .; V: TRBV30; J: TRBJ1-5; DNA: TGTGCCTGGAGTGCCGGAGCCAATCAGCCCCAGCATTTT; CDR3: CAWSAGANQPQHF
D: .; V: TRBV5-1; J: TRBJ1-1; DNA: TGCGCCAGCAGCCGCAGGGGTAACACTGAAGCTTTCTTT; CDR3: CASSRRGNTEAFF
D: TRBD1; V: TRBV2; J: TRBJ2-7; DNA: TGTGCCAGCAACGTAGGACAGGGGGCACCGGGCGAGCAGTACTTC; CDR3: CASNVGQGAPGEQYF
D: .; V: TRBV7-7; J: TRBJ2-2; DNA: TGTGCTAGCAGCTTGCTGGACACCGGGGAGCTGTTTTTT; CDR3: CASSLLDTGELFF
D: TRBD1; V: TRBV7-3; J: TRBJ2-1; DNA: TGTGCCAGCAGCCGACAGGGTAACAATGAGCAGTTCTTC; CDR3: CASSRQGNNEQFF
D: .; V: TRBV19; J: TRBJ1-5; DNA: TGTGCCAGTAGACCAACCACCGGGACGGGGAATCAGCCCCAGCATTTT; CDR3: CASRPTTGTGNQPQHF
D: .; V: TRBV7-9; J: TRBJ1-1; DNA: TGTGCCAGCAGCTTTTCCAAGGGGGATTCTGAAGCTTTCTTT; CDR3: CASSFSKGDSEAFF
D: .; V: TRBV5-4; J: TRBJ2-7; DNA: TGTGCCAGCAGCTTTGCGGCTTCCGAGCAGTACTTC; CDR3: CASSFAASEQYF
D: .; V: TRBV1; J: TRBJ2-2; DNA: TGCACCAGCAGCCAAGATCGAATATCGAACACCGGGGAGCTGTTTTTT; CDR3: CTSSQDRISNTGELFF
D: TRBD2; V: TRBV6-1; J: TRBJ2-3; DNA: TGTGCCAGCAGTGCGATAGCCGGGACTAGCGCTTCAGATACGCAGTATTTT; CDR3: CASSAIAGTSASDTQYF
D: TRBD1; V: TRBV4-1; J: TRBJ1-4; DNA: TGCGCCAGCCGAACGACAGGGGGCATATGGGGTAATGAAAAACTGTTTTTT; CDR3: CASRTTGGIWGNEKLFF
D: .; V: TRBV4-3; J: TRBJ1-2; DNA: TGCGCCAGCAGCCAAGGTAGACAGAGCTATGGCTACACCTTC; CDR3: CASSQGRQSYGYTF
D: TRBD2; V: TRBV7-9; J: TRBJ2-3; DNA: TGTGCCAGCAGCCTCGGACTAGCGGGGGCGGGAGATACGCAGTATTTT; CDR3: CASSLGLAGAGDTQYF
D: TRBD1; V: TRBV5-1; J: TRBJ1-5; DNA: TGCGCCAGCAGCTTGGACAGGGGGCATCAGCCCCAGCATTTT; CDR3: CASSLDRGHQPQHF